This TCR beta chain stems from a study of vaccination and CD4 T cells after COVID-19. Study results and limitations: Median roughly 90% of reactive clones detected in convalescent patients emerged only post-vaccination.

As regards this clonotype: Its antigen remains unknown.

As to time point: late sampling 161 to 241 days after vaccination in a few convalescent patients. TCRdb fed the PCR reads into MiXCR, producing one record per CDR3 protein. The sample contains approximately 36,000 distinct CDR3 sequences, under 45% of which appear only once. Per germline, CDR1 MNHEY and CDR2 SMNVEV (reference sequence). The V gene lost 6 bases and the J gene lost 0 bases, with 6 bases spanning the gap. This CDR3 has 13 residues. Specimen: CD4+ T cells from blood, collected about 7 months after SARS-CoV-2 vaccination. The chain has TRBV27 and TRBJ2-4; no clear D gene. The source of this sequence is a human donor who had recovered from COVID-19. CDR3 residues: CASRDLAKNIQYF. CDR3 nucleotide sequence: TGTGCCAGCAGGGATCTAGCCAAAAACATTCAGTACTTC.